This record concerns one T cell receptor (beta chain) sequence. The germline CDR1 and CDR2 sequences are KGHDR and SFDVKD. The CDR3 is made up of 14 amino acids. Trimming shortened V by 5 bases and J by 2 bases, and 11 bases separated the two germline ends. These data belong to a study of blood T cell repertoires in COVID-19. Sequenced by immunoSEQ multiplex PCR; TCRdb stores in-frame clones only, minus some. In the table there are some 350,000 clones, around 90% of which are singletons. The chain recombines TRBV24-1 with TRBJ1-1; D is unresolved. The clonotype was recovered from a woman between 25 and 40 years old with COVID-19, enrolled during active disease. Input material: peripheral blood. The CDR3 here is CATSGRTANTEAFF. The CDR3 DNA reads TGTGCCACCAGTGGGAGGACGGCAAACACTGAAGCTTTCTTT.